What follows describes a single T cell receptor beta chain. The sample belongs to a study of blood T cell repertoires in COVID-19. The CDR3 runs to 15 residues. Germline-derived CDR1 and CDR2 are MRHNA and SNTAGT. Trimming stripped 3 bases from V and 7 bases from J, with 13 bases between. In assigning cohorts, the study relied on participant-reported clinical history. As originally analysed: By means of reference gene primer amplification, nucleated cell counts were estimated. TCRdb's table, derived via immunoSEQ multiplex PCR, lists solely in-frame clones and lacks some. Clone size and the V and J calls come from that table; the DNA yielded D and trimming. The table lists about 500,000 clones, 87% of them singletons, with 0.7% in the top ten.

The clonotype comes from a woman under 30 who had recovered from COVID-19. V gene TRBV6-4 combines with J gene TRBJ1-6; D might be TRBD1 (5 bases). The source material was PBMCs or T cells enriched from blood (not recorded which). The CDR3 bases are TGTGCCAGCAGTGATCGGGGGGGAGCGAATTCACCCCTCCACTTT. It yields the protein CASSDRGGANSPLHF.